This T cell receptor (beta chain) was captured by sequencing in a study of long-term antiretroviral therapy in people with HIV. Study-level findings and limits: Neither ART adherence, viral resistance nor therapy changes were documented.

The CDR3 has 14 residues. V shed 6 bases and J shed 7 bases, with 19 bases lying between them. The germline V gene encodes CDR1 LNHDA and CDR2 SQIVND (reference sequence). Survey level was the resolution at which the v3.0 immunoSEQ assay ran. Clones were sequenced by immunoSEQ multiplex PCR, and TCRdb holds only the in-frame ones, with some missing. The repertoire consists of about 25,000 clones, with about 86% occurring once and the leading ten covering 5% to 6%. Concerning this clone itself: The antigen is not known.

None of the participants with HIV were treated outside the United States. The chain employs TRBV19 and TRBJ2-7, with D maybe TRBD2 (6 bases). The input for sequencing was unsorted PBMCs, taken around 4.6 years after starting antiretroviral therapy. This TCR was recovered from a man aged 25 to 40 with HIV. CDR3 sequence reads: CASSSVRTTMEQYF. Here the CDR3 DNA reads TGTGCCAGTAGCTCTGTTAGGACTACCATGGAGCAGTACTTC.